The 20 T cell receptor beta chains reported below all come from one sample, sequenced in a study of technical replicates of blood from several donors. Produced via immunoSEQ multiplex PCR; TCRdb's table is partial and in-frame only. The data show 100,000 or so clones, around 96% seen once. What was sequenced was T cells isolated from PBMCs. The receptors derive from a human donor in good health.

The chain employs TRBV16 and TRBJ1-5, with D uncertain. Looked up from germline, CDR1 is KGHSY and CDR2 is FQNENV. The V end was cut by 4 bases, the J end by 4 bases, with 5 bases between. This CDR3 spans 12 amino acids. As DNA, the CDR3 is TGTGCCAGCAGCCTATATAATCAGCCCCAGCATTTT. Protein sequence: CASSLYNQPQHF.

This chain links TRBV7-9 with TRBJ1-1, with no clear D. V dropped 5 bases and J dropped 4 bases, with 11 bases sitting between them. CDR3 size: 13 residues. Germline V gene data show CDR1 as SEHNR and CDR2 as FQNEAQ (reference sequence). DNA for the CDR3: TGTGCCAGCAGCGTAAGGTACAGCACTGAAGCTTTCTTT. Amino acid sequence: CASSVRYSTEAFF. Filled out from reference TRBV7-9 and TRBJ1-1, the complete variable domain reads DTGVSQNPRHKITKRGQNVTFRCDPISEHNRLYWYRQTLGQGPEFLTYFQNEAQLEKSRLLSDRFSAERPKGSFSTLEIQRTEQGDSAMYLCASSVRYSTEAFFGQGTRLTVV.

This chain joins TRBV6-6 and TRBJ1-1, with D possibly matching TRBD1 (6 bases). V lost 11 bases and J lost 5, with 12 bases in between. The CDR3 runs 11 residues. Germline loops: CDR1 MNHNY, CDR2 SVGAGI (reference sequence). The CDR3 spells CACLQGTEAFF. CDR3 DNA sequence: TGTGCCTGCCTACAGGGAACTGAAGCTTTCTTT.

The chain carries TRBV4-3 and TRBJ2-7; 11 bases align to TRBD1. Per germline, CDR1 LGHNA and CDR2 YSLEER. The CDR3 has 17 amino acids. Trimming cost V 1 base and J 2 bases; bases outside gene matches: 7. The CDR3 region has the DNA TGCGCCAGCAGCCAAGCCTTAGCGGGACAGGGGGCCTACGAGCAGTACTTC. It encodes CASSQALAGQGAYEQYF.

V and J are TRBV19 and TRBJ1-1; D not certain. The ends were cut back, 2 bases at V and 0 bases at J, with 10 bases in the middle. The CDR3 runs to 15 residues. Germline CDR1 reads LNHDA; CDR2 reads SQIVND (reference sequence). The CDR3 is CASSITERLNTEAFF. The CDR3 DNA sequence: TGTGCCAGTAGTATAACGGAGAGATTGAACACTGAAGCTTTCTTT. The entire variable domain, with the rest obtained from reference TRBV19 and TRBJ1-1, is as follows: DGGITQSPKYLFRKEGQNVTLSCEQNLNHDAMYWYRQDPGQGLRLIYYSQIVNDFQKGDIAEGYSVSREKKESFPLTVTSAQKNPTAFYLCASSITERLNTEAFFGQGTRLTVV.

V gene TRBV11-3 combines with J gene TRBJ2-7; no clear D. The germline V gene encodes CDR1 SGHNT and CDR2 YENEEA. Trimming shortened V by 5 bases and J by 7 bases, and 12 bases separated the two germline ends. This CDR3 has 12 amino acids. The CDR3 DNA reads TGTGCCAGCAGCCGCAGAGAGACTGAGCAGTACTTC. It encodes CASSRRETEQYF. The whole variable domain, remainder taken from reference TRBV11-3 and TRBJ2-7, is EAGVVQSPRYKIIEKKQPVAFWCNPISGHNTLYWYLQNLGQGPELLIRYENEEAVDDSQLPKDRFSAERLKGVDSTLKIQPAELGDSAVYLCASSRRETEQYFGPGTRLTVT.

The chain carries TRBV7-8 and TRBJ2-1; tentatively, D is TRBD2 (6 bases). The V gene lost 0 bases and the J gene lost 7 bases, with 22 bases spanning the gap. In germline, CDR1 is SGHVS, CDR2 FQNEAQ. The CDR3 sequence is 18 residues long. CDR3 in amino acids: CASSLAYIGRERGNEQFF. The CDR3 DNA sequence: TGTGCCAGCAGCTTAGCTTACATAGGTCGGGAGCGCGGTAATGAGCAGTTCTTC.

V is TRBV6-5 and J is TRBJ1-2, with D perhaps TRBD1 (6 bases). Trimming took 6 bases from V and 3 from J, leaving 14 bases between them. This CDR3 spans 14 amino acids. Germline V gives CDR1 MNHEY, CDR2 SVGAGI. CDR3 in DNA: TGTGCCAGCAGAGAAGGGGGGGCCGACTATGGCTACACCTTC. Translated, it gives CASREGGADYGYTF.

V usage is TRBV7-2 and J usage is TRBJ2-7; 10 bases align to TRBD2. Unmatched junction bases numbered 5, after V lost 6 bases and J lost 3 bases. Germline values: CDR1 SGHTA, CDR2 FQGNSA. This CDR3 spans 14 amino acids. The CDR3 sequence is CASRVTSGVYEQYF. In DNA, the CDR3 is TGTGCCAGCAGGGTTACTAGCGGGGTCTACGAGCAGTACTTC.

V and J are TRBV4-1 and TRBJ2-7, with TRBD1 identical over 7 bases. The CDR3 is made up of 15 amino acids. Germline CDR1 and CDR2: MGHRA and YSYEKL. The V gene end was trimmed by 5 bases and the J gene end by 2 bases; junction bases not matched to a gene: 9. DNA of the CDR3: TGCGCCAGCAGCACCCAGGGGGTACATACCTACGAGCAGTACTTC. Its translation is CASSTQGVHTYEQYF.

CDR3 amino acids: CASSPFRGQETQYF. CDR3 bases: TGTGCCAGCTCACCATTCAGGGGTCAAGAGACCCAGTACTTC. V usage is TRBV18 and J usage is TRBJ2-5; maybe TRBD1 (6 bases). The ends were cut back, 2 bases at V and 2 bases at J, with 9 bases in the middle. From germline, CDR1 is KGHSH and CDR2 LQKENI. The CDR3 sequence is 14 residues long.

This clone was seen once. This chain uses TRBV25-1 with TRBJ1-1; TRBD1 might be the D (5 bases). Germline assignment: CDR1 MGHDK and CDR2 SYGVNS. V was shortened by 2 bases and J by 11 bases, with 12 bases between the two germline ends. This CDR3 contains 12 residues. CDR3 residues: CASSEGALLAFF. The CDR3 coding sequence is TGTGCCAGCAGTGAAGGGGCGCTACTGGCTTTCTTT.

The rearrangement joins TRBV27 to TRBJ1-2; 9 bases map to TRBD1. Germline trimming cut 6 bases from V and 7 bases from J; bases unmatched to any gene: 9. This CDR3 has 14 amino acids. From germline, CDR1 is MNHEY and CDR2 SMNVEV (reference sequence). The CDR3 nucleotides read TGTGCCAGCAGGTCATCCGGGACAGGGTTTGGCTACACCTTC. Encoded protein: CASRSSGTGFGYTF.

CDR3 DNA sequence: TGTGCCAGTAGCGAAAACGGGGGCTACACCTTC. Its translation: CASSENGGYTF. This rearrangement joins TRBV19 to TRBJ1-2; D ambiguous. V dropped 6 bases and J dropped 8 bases, with 10 bases sitting between them. Germline lookup yields CDR1 LNHDA and CDR2 SQIVND (reference sequence). There are 11 residues in the CDR3. Full variable domain (missing parts from reference TRBV19 and TRBJ1-2): DGGITQSPKYLFRKEGQNVTLSCEQNLNHDAMYWYRQDPGQGLRLIYYSQIVNDFQKGDIAEGYSVSREKKESFPLTVTSAQKNPTAFYLCASSENGGYTFGSGTRLTVV.

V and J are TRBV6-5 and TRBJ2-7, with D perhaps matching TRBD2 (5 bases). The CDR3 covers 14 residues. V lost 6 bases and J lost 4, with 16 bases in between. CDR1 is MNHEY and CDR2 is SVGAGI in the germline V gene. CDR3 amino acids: CASSQNREIYEQYF. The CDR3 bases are TGTGCCAGCAGCCAGAACCGGGAAATATACGAGCAGTACTTC.

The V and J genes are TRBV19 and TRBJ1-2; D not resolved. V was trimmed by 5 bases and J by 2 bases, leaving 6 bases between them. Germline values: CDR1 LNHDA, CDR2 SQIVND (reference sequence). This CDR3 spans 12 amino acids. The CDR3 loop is CASSYSNYGYTF. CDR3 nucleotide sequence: TGTGCCAGTAGTTACAGCAACTATGGCTACACCTTC.

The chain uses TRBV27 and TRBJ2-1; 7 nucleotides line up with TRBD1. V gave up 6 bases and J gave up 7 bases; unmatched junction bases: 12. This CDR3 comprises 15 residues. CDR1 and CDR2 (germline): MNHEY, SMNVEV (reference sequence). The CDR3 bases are TGTGCCAGCAGCTTCACGGGACAGTTGCGAAATGAGCAGTTCTTC. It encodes CASSFTGQLRNEQFF.

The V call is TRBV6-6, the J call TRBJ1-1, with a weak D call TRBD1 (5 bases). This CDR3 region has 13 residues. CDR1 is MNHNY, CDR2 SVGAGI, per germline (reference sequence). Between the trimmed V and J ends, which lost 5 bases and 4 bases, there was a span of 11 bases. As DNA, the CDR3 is TGTGCCAGCAGTAGGGACTTTATCACTGAAGCTTTCTTT. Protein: CASSRDFITEAFF.

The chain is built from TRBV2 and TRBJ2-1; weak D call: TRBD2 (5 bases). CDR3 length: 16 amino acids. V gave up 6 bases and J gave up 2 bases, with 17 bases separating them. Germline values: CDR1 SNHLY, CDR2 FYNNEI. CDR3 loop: CASSPSLTRTYNEQFF. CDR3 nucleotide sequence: TGTGCCAGCAGCCCTAGCTTAACACGCACCTACAATGAGCAGTTCTTC.

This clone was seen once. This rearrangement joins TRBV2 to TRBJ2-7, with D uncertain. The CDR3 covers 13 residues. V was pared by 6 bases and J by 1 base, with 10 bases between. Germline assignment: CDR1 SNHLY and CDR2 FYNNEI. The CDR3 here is CASSLNWSYEQYF. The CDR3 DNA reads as TGTGCCAGCAGCCTCAACTGGTCCTACGAGCAGTACTTC.